This T cell receptor beta chain appears in the sequencing data of a study of CD8 T cell repertoires and HIV-1 epitope variants. About the research overall: T cells were stimulated with Twenty-five Gag and Nef peptides separately. Tested: three Gag epitope families, Nef HW9 and YT9. An uncultured baseline aliquot held 1M T cells.

General study points: Roughly nine TCR beta clonotypes were antigen-specific, roughly six apparently recognizing autologous or escape variants.

The sample holds a few counts of this clone. No antigen is known for it. Some clones are missing from TCRdb's copy, which holds only in-frame ones; the method was immunoSEQ multiplex PCR. The data contain 95,000 or so clones, approximately 70% of them singletons. The material sequenced was uncultured baseline CD8+ T cells from peripheral blood mononuclear cells (PBMCs). The clonotype comes from a male donor with HIV.

CDR3 bases: TGTGCCAGCAGCTTAGCGCACGGGAGCGGGAATGAGCAGTTCTTC. It specifies CASSLAHGSGNEQFF. The V call is TRBV7-6, the J call TRBJ2-1, with D perhaps TRBD2 (6 bases). The CDR3 runs to 15 residues. Germline lookup yields CDR1 SGHVS and CDR2 FNYEAQ. The V end lost 0 bases, the J end lost 7 bases, and 13 bases lay between the germline ends. The full variable domain, rest sourced from reference TRBV7-6 and TRBJ2-1, is GAGVSQSPRYKVTKRGQDVALRCDPISGHVSLYWYRQALGQGPEFLTYFNYEAQQDKSGLPNDRFSAERPEGSISTLTIQRTEQRDSAMYRCASSLAHGSGNEQFFGPGTRLTVL.